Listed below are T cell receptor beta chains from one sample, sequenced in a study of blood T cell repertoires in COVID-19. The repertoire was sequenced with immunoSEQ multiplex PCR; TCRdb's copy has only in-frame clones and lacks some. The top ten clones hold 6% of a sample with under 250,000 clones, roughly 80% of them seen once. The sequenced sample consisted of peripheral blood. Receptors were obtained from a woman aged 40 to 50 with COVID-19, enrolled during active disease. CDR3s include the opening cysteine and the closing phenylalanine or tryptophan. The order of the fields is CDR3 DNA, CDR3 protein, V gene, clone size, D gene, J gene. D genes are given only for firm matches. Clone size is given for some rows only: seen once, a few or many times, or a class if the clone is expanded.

cdr3_nt: TGTGCCATCAGTTGGTCCAGCGGGGGGCTCGGCGTTGAGACCCAGTACTTC
cdr3_aa: CAISWSSGGLGVETQYF
v_call: TRBV10-3
clone_size: NA
d_call: TRBD2
j_call: TRBJ2-5

cdr3_nt: TGCGCCAGCAGCTTGGGGACAGAAGGCAATGAGCAGTTCTTC
cdr3_aa: CASSLGTEGNEQFF
v_call: TRBV5-1
clone_size: few
d_call: NA
j_call: TRBJ2-1

cdr3_nt: TGTGCCAGCAGCAAACAGGGGTCGGTCTACGAGCAGTACTTC
cdr3_aa: CASSKQGSVYEQYF
v_call: TRBV2
clone_size: NA
d_call: TRBD1
j_call: TRBJ2-7

cdr3_nt: TGCGCCAGCAGCCTTCAGGGGGGTTTAGGAGATACGCAGTATTTT
cdr3_aa: CASSLQGGLGDTQYF
v_call: TRBV4-1
clone_size: NA
d_call: NA
j_call: TRBJ2-3

cdr3_nt: TGTGCCAGCAGCCGGGGAGGGACTAGGGACACCGGGGAGCTGTTTTTT
cdr3_aa: CASSRGGTRDTGELFF
v_call: TRBV21-1
clone_size: NA
d_call: NA
j_call: TRBJ2-2

cdr3_nt: TGTGCCTGGAGTACACCGCCTGCGGGCTATGGCTACACCTTC
cdr3_aa: CAWSTPPAGYGYTF
v_call: TRBV30
clone_size: NA
d_call: NA
j_call: TRBJ1-2

cdr3_nt: TGTGCCAGCTTAAAGGGACAGCAAGAGACCCAGTACTTC
cdr3_aa: CASLKGQQETQYF
v_call: TRBV19
clone_size: NA
d_call: TRBD1
j_call: TRBJ2-5

cdr3_nt: TGTGCCAGCAGTGATTCGGGGGGGCATGGTGAAAAACTGTTTTTT
cdr3_aa: CASSDSGGHGEKLFF
v_call: TRBV2
clone_size: NA
d_call: NA
j_call: TRBJ1-4

cdr3_nt: TGCGCCAGCAGCTTGGGGGGAGACAGGACGAACACCATATATTTT
cdr3_aa: CASSLGGDRTNTIYF
v_call: TRBV5-1
clone_size: NA
d_call: NA
j_call: TRBJ1-3

cdr3_nt: TGTGCCAGCAGGAGACAGGAGAACACTGAAGCTTTCTTT
cdr3_aa: CASRRQENTEAFF
v_call: TRBV6-5
clone_size: NA
d_call: NA
j_call: TRBJ1-1

cdr3_nt: TGTGCCTGGAGCGGGGGGAACACCGGGGAGCTGTTTTTT
cdr3_aa: CAWSGGNTGELFF
v_call: TRBV30
clone_size: few
d_call: NA
j_call: TRBJ2-2

cdr3_nt: TGTGCCAGCAGTAATGGGGGCCCCGGGGAGCTGTTTTTT
cdr3_aa: CASSNGGPGELFF
v_call: TRBV6-1
clone_size: NA
d_call: NA
j_call: TRBJ2-2

cdr3_nt: TGTGCCAGCAGCTTGCGGGTGGGGGAGACCCAGTACTTC
cdr3_aa: CASSLRVGETQYF
v_call: TRBV11-3
clone_size: NA
d_call: NA
j_call: TRBJ2-5

cdr3_nt: TGCAGTGCTAGAGATCTTGGGGCAGACACCTTC
cdr3_aa: CSARDLGADTF
v_call: TRBV20-1
clone_size: NA
d_call: NA
j_call: TRBJ1-2

cdr3_nt: TGCAGTGCTTCCTTAAGGGGTGCTTTCTTT
cdr3_aa: CSASLRGAFF
v_call: TRBV20-1
clone_size: NA
d_call: NA
j_call: TRBJ1-1

cdr3_nt: TGCGCCAGCAGTGACCCGGGACAGGGCTCTGGAAACACCATATATTTT
cdr3_aa: CASSDPGQGSGNTIYF
v_call: TRBV10-1
clone_size: NA
d_call: TRBD1
j_call: TRBJ1-3

cdr3_nt: TGTGCCAGCAGTTACCGGGACATACTGAACACTGAAGCTTTCTTT
cdr3_aa: CASSYRDILNTEAFF
v_call: TRBV28
clone_size: few
d_call: NA
j_call: TRBJ1-1

cdr3_nt: TGTGCCAGTAGTATGTCTTACAGGGAAGCTTTCTTT
cdr3_aa: CASSMSYREAFF
v_call: TRBV19
clone_size: NA
d_call: NA
j_call: TRBJ1-1

cdr3_nt: TGTGCCAGTACGACTATGCGGGTGTCGACCCCCTTTAAGAACACTGAAGCTTTCTTT
cdr3_aa: CASTTMRVSTPFKNTEAFF
v_call: TRBV19
clone_size: once
d_call: NA
j_call: TRBJ1-1

cdr3_nt: TGTGCCAGCAGCAATAAATTCCTTTCTCGGTTCTATGGCTACACCTTC
cdr3_aa: CASSNKFLSRFYGYTF
v_call: TRBV21-1
clone_size: NA
d_call: NA
j_call: TRBJ1-2

cdr3_nt: TGTGCCAGCACCAGACATCCACTTGATAATTCACCCCTCCACTTT
cdr3_aa: CASTRHPLDNSPLHF
v_call: TRBV11-1
clone_size: NA
d_call: NA
j_call: TRBJ1-6

cdr3_nt: TGTGCCAGCAGTAACCAGGGGGCTGGAAACACCATATATTTT
cdr3_aa: CASSNQGAGNTIYF
v_call: TRBV6-5
clone_size: NA
d_call: TRBD1
j_call: TRBJ1-3

cdr3_nt: TGTGCCAGCAGTGACTCGCCGGGACTTGAAGCTTTCTTT
cdr3_aa: CASSDSPGLEAFF
v_call: TRBV6-4
clone_size: NA
d_call: NA
j_call: TRBJ1-1

cdr3_nt: TGTGCCAGCAGCTCCCGCTATCGGGATACGCAGTATTTT
cdr3_aa: CASSSRYRDTQYF
v_call: TRBV5-6
clone_size: NA
d_call: NA
j_call: TRBJ2-3

cdr3_nt: TGTGCCATCAGTGTGGACAGCTACGAGCAGTACTTC
cdr3_aa: CAISVDSYEQYF
v_call: TRBV10-3
clone_size: NA
d_call: NA
j_call: TRBJ2-7

cdr3_nt: TGTGCCAGCAGCGTAGGTCGGGGGACAGGCTCACCCCTCCACTTT
cdr3_aa: CASSVGRGTGSPLHF
v_call: TRBV9
clone_size: NA
d_call: TRBD1
j_call: TRBJ1-6

cdr3_nt: TGTGCCAGCAGGCAGGGATATGACCAGCCCCAGCATTTT
cdr3_aa: CASRQGYDQPQHF
v_call: TRBV27
clone_size: many
d_call: NA
j_call: TRBJ1-5

cdr3_nt: TGTGCCAGCAGTCCACTAGCGGGGTCCCAAGAGACCCAGTACTTC
cdr3_aa: CASSPLAGSQETQYF
v_call: TRBV6-2/TRBV6-3
clone_size: NA
d_call: TRBD2
j_call: TRBJ2-5

cdr3_nt: TGTGCCTGGAGCCAGACGACAGGGGCGAATTCACCCCTCCACTTT
cdr3_aa: CAWSQTTGANSPLHF
v_call: TRBV30
clone_size: NA
d_call: TRBD1
j_call: TRBJ1-6

cdr3_nt: TGTGCCAGCAGCCAGGGACTAGCTAGCACAGATACGCAGTATTTT
cdr3_aa: CASSQGLASTDTQYF
v_call: TRBV7-9
clone_size: NA
d_call: TRBD2
j_call: TRBJ2-3

cdr3_nt: TGTGCCAGCAGCTCAAACTCACAGGGAGAGGGGTCACCCCTCCACTTT
cdr3_aa: CASSSNSQGEGSPLHF
v_call: TRBV7-9
clone_size: once
d_call: NA
j_call: TRBJ1-6

cdr3_nt: TGTGCCAGCAGCTCCCGGATCGGGTACGAGCAGTACTTC
cdr3_aa: CASSSRIGYEQYF
v_call: TRBV7-2
clone_size: NA
d_call: NA
j_call: TRBJ2-7

cdr3_nt: TGTGCCAGCAGTTTAACAGCGCTAGCGGGCACCGGGGAGCTGTTTTTT
cdr3_aa: CASSLTALAGTGELFF
v_call: TRBV28
clone_size: NA
d_call: TRBD2
j_call: TRBJ2-2

cdr3_nt: TGTGCCAGCAGCCCGGCGCTGGGGGGGAAGGAGACCCAGTACTTC
cdr3_aa: CASSPALGGKETQYF
v_call: TRBV11-1
clone_size: NA
d_call: TRBD2
j_call: TRBJ2-5

cdr3_nt: TGCGCCAGCAGCTTGGGGACTAGGGACAATGAGCAGTTCTTC
cdr3_aa: CASSLGTRDNEQFF
v_call: TRBV5-1
clone_size: NA
d_call: TRBD2
j_call: TRBJ2-1

cdr3_nt: TGTGCCAGCTCACCCACGGTTTTCTACGAGCAGTACTTC
cdr3_aa: CASSPTVFYEQYF
v_call: TRBV18
clone_size: NA
d_call: NA
j_call: TRBJ2-7

cdr3_nt: TGCGCCAGCAGCTTGGGTGGCAGGACTAATGAAAAACTGTTTTTT
cdr3_aa: CASSLGGRTNEKLFF
v_call: TRBV5-1
clone_size: NA
d_call: NA
j_call: TRBJ1-4

cdr3_nt: TGTGCCAGCAGCCCCGGGACAGGGAGCGGCGAGCAGTACTTC
cdr3_aa: CASSPGTGSGEQYF
v_call: TRBV7-3
clone_size: NA
d_call: TRBD1
j_call: TRBJ2-7

cdr3_nt: TGTGCCTGGATGTCGTATGAGCAGTTCTTC
cdr3_aa: CAWMSYEQFF
v_call: TRBV30
clone_size: NA
d_call: NA
j_call: TRBJ2-1

cdr3_nt: TGTGCCAGCACCAAGAATGGAGGGTCCCCCTACGAGCAGTACTTC
cdr3_aa: CASTKNGGSPYEQYF
v_call: TRBV25-1
clone_size: NA
d_call: NA
j_call: TRBJ2-7

cdr3_nt: TGTGCCATCAGTGAGTCTAGCGGGAGCTCCTACAATGAGCAGTTCTTC
cdr3_aa: CAISESSGSSYNEQFF
v_call: TRBV10-3
clone_size: few
d_call: TRBD2
j_call: TRBJ2-1

cdr3_nt: TGTGCCAGCACTCGTAGGGTGGGGGGCTACAATGAGCAGTTCTTC
cdr3_aa: CASTRRVGGYNEQFF
v_call: TRBV7-9
clone_size: NA
d_call: NA
j_call: TRBJ2-1

cdr3_nt: TGCGCCAGCAGCTTGGTGCAGGGGGGCTACGAGCAGTACTTC
cdr3_aa: CASSLVQGGYEQYF
v_call: TRBV5-1
clone_size: NA
d_call: NA
j_call: TRBJ2-7

cdr3_nt: TGTGCCAGTAGTTTAAAGGCGGGGGCGTCGGGCGGTGGCTACACCTTC
cdr3_aa: CASSLKAGASGGGYTF
v_call: TRBV19
clone_size: NA
d_call: NA
j_call: TRBJ1-2

cdr3_nt: TGTGCCACCAGTGATTTGGTCCCGAAACCTAGCGGGAACACAGATACGCAGTATTTT
cdr3_aa: CATSDLVPKPSGNTDTQYF
v_call: TRBV24-1
clone_size: NA
d_call: TRBD2
j_call: TRBJ2-3

cdr3_nt: TGTGCCAGCAGCTCGGGACAGTTCATGAACACTGAAGCTTTCTTT
cdr3_aa: CASSSGQFMNTEAFF
v_call: TRBV9
clone_size: once
d_call: TRBD1
j_call: TRBJ1-1

cdr3_nt: TGTGCCAGCAGCCAAGATGGGACAGATAACACTGAAGCTTTCTTT
cdr3_aa: CASSQDGTDNTEAFF
v_call: TRBV4-2
clone_size: NA
d_call: TRBD1
j_call: TRBJ1-1

cdr3_nt: TGCGCCAGCACCCCAAGGGTACTAGCCGCAGATACGCAGTATTTT
cdr3_aa: CASTPRVLAADTQYF
v_call: TRBV4-1
clone_size: NA
d_call: NA
j_call: TRBJ2-3

cdr3_nt: TGTGCCAGCAGTAGCCCCCGGTCAGGCCAGTACGAGCAGTACTTC
cdr3_aa: CASSSPRSGQYEQYF
v_call: TRBV6-2/TRBV6-3
clone_size: NA
d_call: NA
j_call: TRBJ2-7

cdr3_nt: TGCGCCAGCAGCTCCGTTGCTAGCTTGGGGTATGAGCAGTTCTTC
cdr3_aa: CASSSVASLGYEQFF
v_call: TRBV5-1
clone_size: NA
d_call: NA
j_call: TRBJ2-1

cdr3_nt: TGTGCCAGCAGCCACACGACAGGGGGGGAGTATGGCTACACCTTC
cdr3_aa: CASSHTTGGEYGYTF
v_call: TRBV7-2
clone_size: NA
d_call: TRBD1
j_call: TRBJ1-2